This TCR beta chain was retrieved from a study of T cells in Graves' hyperthyroidism and ophthalmopathy. CDR3 length: 14 amino acids. J was trimmed by 1 base and V by 3 bases; bases with no gene match: 3. In germline, CDR1 is SGHRS, CDR2 YFSETQ. This clonotype has at least ten counts. Using RNA transcripts as the source, TCR beta CDR3 regions were amplified. An initial round of RT-PCR targeting the TCR CDR3 relied on the HTBI primer set. Each CDR3 protein is one row after TCRdb ran MiXCR on the multiplex PCR reads. The sample lists about 610,000 distinct CDR3 sequences, 14% to 15% occurring once. It was roughly 10 ml of fresh peripheral blood that supplied the PBMCs.

This clonotype originated in a woman in her thirties or forties with Graves' ophthalmopathy. The chain carries TRBV5-1 and TRBJ2-7; the match to TRBD2 covers 8 bases. The sequenced sample consisted of blood. The CDR3 sequence: CASSWGLDSYEQYF. CDR3 nucleotides: TGCGCCAGCAGCTGGGGACTAGATTCCTACGAGCAGTACTTC. The full variable domain, in which reference TRBV5-1 and TRBJ2-7 provide the parts outside the CDR3, is KAGVTQTPRYLIKTRGQQVTLSCSPISGHRSVSWYQQTPGQGLQFLFEYFSETQRNKGNFPGRFSGRQFSNSRSEMNVSTLELGDSALYLCASSWGLDSYEQYFGPGTRLTVT.